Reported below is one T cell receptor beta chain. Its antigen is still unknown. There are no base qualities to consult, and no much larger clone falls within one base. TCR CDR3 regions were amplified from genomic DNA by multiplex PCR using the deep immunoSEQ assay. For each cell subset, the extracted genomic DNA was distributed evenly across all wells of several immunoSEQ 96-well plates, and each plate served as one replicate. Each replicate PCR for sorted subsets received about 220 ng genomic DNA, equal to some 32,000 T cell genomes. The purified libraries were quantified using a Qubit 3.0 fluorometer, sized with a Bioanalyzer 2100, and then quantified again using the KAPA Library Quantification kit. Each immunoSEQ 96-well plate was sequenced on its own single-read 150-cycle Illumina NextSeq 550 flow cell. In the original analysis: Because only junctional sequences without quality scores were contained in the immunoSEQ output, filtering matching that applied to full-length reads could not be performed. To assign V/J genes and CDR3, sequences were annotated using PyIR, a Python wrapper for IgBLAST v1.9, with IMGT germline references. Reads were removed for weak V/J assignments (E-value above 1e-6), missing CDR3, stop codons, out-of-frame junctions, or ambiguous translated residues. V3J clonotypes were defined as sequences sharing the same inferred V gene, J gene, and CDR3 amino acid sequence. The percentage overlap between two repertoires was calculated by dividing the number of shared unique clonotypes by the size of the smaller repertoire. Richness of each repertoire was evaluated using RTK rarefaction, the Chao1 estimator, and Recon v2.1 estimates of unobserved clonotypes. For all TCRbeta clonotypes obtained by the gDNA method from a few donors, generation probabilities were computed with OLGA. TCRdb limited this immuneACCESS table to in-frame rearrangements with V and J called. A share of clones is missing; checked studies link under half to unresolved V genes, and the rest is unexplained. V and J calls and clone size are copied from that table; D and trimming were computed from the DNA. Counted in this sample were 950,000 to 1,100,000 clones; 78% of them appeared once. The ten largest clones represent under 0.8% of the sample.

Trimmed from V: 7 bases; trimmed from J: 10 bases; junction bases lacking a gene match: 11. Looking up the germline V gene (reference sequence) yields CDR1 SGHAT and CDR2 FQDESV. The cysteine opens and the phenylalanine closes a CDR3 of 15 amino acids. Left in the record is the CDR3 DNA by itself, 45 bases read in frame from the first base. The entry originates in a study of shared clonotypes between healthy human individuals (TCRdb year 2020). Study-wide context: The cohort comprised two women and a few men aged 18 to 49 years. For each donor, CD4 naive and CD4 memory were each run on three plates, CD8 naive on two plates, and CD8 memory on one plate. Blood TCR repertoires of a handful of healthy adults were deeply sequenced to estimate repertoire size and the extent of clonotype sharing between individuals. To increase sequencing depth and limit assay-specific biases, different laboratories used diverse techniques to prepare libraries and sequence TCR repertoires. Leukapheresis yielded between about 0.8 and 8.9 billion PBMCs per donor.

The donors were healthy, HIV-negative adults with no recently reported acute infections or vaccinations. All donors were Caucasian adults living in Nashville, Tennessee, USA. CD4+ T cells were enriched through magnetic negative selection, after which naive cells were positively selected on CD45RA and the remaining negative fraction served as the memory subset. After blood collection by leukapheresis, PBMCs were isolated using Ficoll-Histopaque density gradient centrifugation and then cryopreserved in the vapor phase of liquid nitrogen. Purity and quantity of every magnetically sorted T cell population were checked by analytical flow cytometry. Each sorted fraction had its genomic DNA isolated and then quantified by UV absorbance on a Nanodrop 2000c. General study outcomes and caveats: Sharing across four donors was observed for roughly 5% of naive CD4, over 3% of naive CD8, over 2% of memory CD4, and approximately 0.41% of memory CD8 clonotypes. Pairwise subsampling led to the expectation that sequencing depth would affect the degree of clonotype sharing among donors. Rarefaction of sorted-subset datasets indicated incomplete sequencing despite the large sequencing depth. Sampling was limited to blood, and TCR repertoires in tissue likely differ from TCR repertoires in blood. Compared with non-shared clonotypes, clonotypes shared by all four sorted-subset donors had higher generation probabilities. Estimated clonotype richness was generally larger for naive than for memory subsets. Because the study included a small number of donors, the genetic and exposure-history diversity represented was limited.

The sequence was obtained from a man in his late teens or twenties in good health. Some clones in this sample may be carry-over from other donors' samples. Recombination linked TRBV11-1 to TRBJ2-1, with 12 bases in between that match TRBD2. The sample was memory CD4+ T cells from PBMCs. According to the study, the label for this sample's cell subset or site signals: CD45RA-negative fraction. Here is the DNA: TGTGCCAGCACCCCCCAGACTAGCGGGAGAGGGGAGCAGTTCTTC. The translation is CASTPQTSGRGEQFF.